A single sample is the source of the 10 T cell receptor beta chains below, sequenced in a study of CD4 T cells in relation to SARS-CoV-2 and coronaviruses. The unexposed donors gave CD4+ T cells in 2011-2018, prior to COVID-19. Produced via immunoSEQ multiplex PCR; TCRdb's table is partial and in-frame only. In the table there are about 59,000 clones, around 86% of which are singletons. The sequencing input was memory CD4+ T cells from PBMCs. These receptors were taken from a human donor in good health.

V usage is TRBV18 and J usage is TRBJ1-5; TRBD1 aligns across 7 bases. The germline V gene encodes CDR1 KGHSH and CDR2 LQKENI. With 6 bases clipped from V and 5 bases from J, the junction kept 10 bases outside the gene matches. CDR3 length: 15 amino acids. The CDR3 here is CASSLTGMGYQPQHF. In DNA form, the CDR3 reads TGTGCCAGCTCGCTGACAGGGATGGGTTATCAGCCCCAGCATTTT.

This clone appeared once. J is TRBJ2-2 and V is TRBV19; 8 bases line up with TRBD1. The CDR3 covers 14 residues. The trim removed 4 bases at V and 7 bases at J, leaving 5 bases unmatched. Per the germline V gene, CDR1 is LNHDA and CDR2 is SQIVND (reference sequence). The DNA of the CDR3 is TGTGCCAGTAGTACGGACAGGGTGAACGGGGAGCTGTTTTTT. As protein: CASSTDRVNGELFF.

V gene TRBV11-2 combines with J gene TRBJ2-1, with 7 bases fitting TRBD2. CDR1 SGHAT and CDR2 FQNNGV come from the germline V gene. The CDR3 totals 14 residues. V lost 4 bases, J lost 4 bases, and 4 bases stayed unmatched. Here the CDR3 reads CASSYSSGYNEQFF. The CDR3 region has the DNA TGTGCCAGCAGCTATAGTAGCGGGTACAATGAGCAGTTCTTC.

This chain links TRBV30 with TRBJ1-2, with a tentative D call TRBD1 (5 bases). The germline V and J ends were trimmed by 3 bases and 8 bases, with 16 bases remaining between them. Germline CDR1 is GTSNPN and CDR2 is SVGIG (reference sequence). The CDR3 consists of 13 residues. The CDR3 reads CAWREEGSKGYTF. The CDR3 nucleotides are TGTGCCTGGAGAGAGGAGGGGAGCAAGGGCTACACCTTC.

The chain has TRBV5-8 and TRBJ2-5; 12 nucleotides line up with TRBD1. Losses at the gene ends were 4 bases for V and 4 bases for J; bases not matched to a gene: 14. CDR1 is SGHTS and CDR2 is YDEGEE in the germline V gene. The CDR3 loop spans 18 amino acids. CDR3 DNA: TGTGCCAGCAGCCCGATTTTTAACCGGGACAGGGGGCGAGAGACCCAGTACTTC. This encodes CASSPIFNRDRGRETQYF.

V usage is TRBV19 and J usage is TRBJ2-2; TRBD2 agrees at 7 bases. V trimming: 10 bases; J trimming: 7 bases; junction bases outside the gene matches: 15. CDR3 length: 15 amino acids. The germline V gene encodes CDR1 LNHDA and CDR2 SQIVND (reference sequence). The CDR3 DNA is TGTGCCACCCAGGCGCGGGGGAAACTTGGCGGGGAGCTGTTTTTT. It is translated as CATQARGKLGGELFF.

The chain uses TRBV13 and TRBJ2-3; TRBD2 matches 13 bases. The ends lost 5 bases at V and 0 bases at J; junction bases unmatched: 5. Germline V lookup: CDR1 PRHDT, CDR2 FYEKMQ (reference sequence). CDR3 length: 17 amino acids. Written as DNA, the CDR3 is TGTGCCAGCAGCGGGGGACTAGCGGGACCTAGCACAGATACGCAGTATTTT. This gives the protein CASSGGLAGPSTDTQYF.

The chain's CDR3 is CATSSFQAGKPSTDTQYF. CDR3 DNA: TGTGCCACCAGCTCCTTTCAGGCTGGGAAACCTAGCACAGATACGCAGTATTTT. The V and J genes are TRBV24-1 and TRBJ2-3, with D unresolved. CDR1 is KGHDR, CDR2 SFDVKD, per germline. This CDR3 is 18 amino acids long. V dropped 7 bases and J dropped 0 bases, with 22 bases sitting between them.

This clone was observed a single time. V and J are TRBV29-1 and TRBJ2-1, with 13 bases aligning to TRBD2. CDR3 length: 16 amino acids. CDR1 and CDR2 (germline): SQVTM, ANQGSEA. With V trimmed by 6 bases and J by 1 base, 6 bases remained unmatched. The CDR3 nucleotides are TGCAGCGTATCAAGGACTAGCGGGAGTTCCTACAATGAGCAGTTCTTC. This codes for CSVSRTSGSSYNEQFF.

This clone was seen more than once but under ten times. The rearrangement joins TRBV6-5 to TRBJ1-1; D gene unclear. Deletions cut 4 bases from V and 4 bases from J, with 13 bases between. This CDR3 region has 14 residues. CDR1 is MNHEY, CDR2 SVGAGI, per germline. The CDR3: CASSLTPMGTEAFF. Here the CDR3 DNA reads TGTGCCAGCAGTTTAACCCCCATGGGCACTGAAGCTTTCTTT.